The 20 T cell receptor beta chains in this list originate from one sample, sequenced in a study of blood T cell repertoires in COVID-19. Libraries were prepared by immunoSEQ multiplex PCR; TCRdb keeps only in-frame clonotypes and omits some of them. Of a few hundred thousand clones listed, around 85% are singletons. Source material: PBMCs or T cells enriched from blood (not recorded which). The receptors stem from a woman in her sixties or seventies who had recovered from COVID-19.

This chain connects TRBV3-1 (or the pseudogene TRBV3-2) to TRBJ2-4; D is perhaps TRBD2 (6 bases). The CDR3 sequence is 15 residues long. V lost 4 bases and J 2 bases, leaving 12 bases between the germline ends. The germline CDR1 and CDR2 sequences are LGHDT and YNNKEL (reference sequence). The CDR3 bases are TGTGCCAGCAGCCCGTCTGGGGGGTCCAAAAACATTCAGTACTTC. Translation: CASSPSGGSKNIQYF.

The CDR3 reads CASSLGRRGGGTEAFF. In DNA, the CDR3 is TGCGCCAGCAGCTTGGGAAGGAGGGGGGGCGGCACTGAAGCTTTCTTT. V and J are TRBV5-1 and TRBJ1-1, with D possibly TRBD1 on 6 matching bases. V lost 0 bases, J lost 4 bases, and 16 bases lay in between. Germline lookup yields CDR1 SGHRS and CDR2 YFSETQ. The CDR3 loop spans 16 amino acids.

This clone was seen only once. The chain uses TRBV21-1 and TRBJ2-2; the table's D call, TRBD2, was not checked against the DNA. TRBV21-1 is recorded as a pseudogene. This CDR3 comprises 16 residues. The CDR3 sequence: CASSNQPGLLAGELFF. As DNA, the CDR3 is TGTGCCAGCAGCAACCAACCGGGACTCCTCGCCGGGGAGCTGTTTTTT.

The rearrangement uses TRBV7-2 and TRBJ2-5; 13 positions match TRBD2. V dropped 3 bases and J dropped 7; count of bases not matched to a gene: 5. Per the germline V gene, CDR1 is SGHTA and CDR2 is FQGNSA. CDR3 length equals 15 residues. The CDR3 reads CASSFGLAGVGTQYF. CDR3 DNA: TGTGCCAGCAGCTTTGGACTAGCGGGGGTAGGGACCCAGTACTTC. The variable domain in full, with the rest retrieved from reference TRBV7-2 and TRBJ2-5, is GAGVSQSPSNKVTEKGKDVELRCDPISGHTALYWYRQSLGQGLEFLIYFQGNSAPDKSGLPSDRFSAERTGGSVSTLTIQRTQQEDSAVYLCASSFGLAGVGTQYFGPGTRLLVL.

Only a few counts were recorded for this clone. J is TRBJ1-3 and V is TRBV11-3; D may be TRBD1 (5 bases). V lost 0 bases and J lost 11, with 14 bases in between. Germline CDR1 SGHNT, CDR2 YENEEA. CDR3 size: 14 residues. The CDR3: CASSLDRQSRAIYF. The CDR3 DNA reads TGTGCCAGCAGCTTAGATCGACAGAGCAGAGCCATATATTTT. Using reference TRBV11-3 and TRBJ1-3 for the parts outside the CDR3, the full variable domain is EAGVVQSPRYKIIEKKQPVAFWCNPISGHNTLYWYLQNLGQGPELLIRYENEEAVDDSQLPKDRFSAERLKGVDSTLKIQPAELGDSAVYLCASSLDRQSRAIYFGEGSWLTVV.

CDR3 sequence (DNA): TGTGCCAGCAGTTTCCTTCGACAGGCCCAGTATTTT. This gives the protein CASSFLRQAQYF. The chain is built from TRBV12-3 or TRBV12-4 and TRBJ2-3; D might be TRBD1 (6 bases). The germline V and J ends were trimmed by 3 bases and 12 bases, with 13 bases remaining between them. CDR3 length: 12 amino acids.

The chain employs TRBV5-1 and TRBJ2-3; D ambiguous. This CDR3 is built from 17 residues. V dropped 2 bases and J dropped 1 base, with 17 bases sitting between them. The germline V gene has CDR1 SGHRS and CDR2 YFSETQ. CDR3 nucleotides: TGCGCCAGCAGCTTTATTCCCGGAGAAAGAGGCACAGATACGCAGTATTTT. Its translation: CASSFIPGERGTDTQYF.

Regarding this clone: The same CDR3 is also encoded by other DNA sequences in this sample. The V gene is TRBV3-1 (or the pseudogene TRBV3-2), the J gene TRBJ1-2; D gene uncertain. This CDR3 has 14 residues. Per germline, CDR1 LGHDT and CDR2 YNNKEL (reference sequence). V was trimmed by 0 bases and J by 2 bases, leaving 7 bases between them. This CDR3 is CASSQEAGNYGYTF. DNA of the CDR3: TGTGCCAGCAGCCAAGAAGCGGGGAACTATGGCTACACCTTC.

The rearrangement uses TRBV18 and TRBJ1-6; TRBD1 aligns across 8 bases. Germline V lookup: CDR1 KGHSH, CDR2 LQKENI. Trimming at V came to 2 bases and at J to 5 bases, leaving 5 bases not matched to a gene. CDR3 length: 16 residues. The CDR3 DNA reads as TGTGCCAGCTCACCAGGAGCGACAGGGGATAATTCACCCCTCCACTTT. This codes for CASSPGATGDNSPLHF.

V gene TRBV3-1 (or the pseudogene TRBV3-2) combines with J gene TRBJ2-2, with 7 bases matching TRBD1. The CDR3 runs 16 residues. The V segment lost 3 bases and the J segment 7 bases; nucleotides outside the gene matches: 11. In germline, CDR1 is LGHDT, CDR2 YNNKEL (reference sequence). CDR3 nucleotides: TGTGCCAGCAGCCACGTTACAGGGGTTTCTCGCGGGGAGCTGTTTTTT. Translation: CASSHVTGVSRGELFF.

The chain employs TRBV7-6 and TRBJ2-2, with TRBD1 matching 8 bases. V lost 5 bases and J lost 4; bases outside the gene matches: 6. CDR3 length equals 15 residues. Germline V gene data show CDR1 as SGHVS and CDR2 as FNYEAQ. The CDR3 region is CASSNGQGGTGELFF. CDR3 DNA sequence: TGTGCCAGCAGCAACGGACAGGGAGGCACCGGGGAGCTGTTTTTT.

This clone was picked up a small number of times. CDR3 DNA sequence: TGTGCCAGTAGTATGTCCGGGGGAGGAAGGAACACTGAAGCTTTCTTT. It yields the protein CASSMSGGGRNTEAFF. This chain links TRBV19 with TRBJ1-1; possible D gene TRBD1, 5 bases. CDR3 size: 16 residues. Trimming cost V 3 bases and J 1 base, with 15 bases left between them. Per the germline V gene, CDR1 is LNHDA and CDR2 is SQIVND (reference sequence). The full variable domain, with the rest looked up from reference TRBV19 and TRBJ1-1, is DGGITQSPKYLFRKEGQNVTLSCEQNLNHDAMYWYRQDPGQGLRLIYYSQIVNDFQKGDIAEGYSVSREKKESFPLTVTSAQKNPTAFYLCASSMSGGGRNTEAFFGQGTRLTVV.

This clone was observed once. Here the CDR3 reads CASSRWLGGLAGLNEQFF. CDR3 sequence (DNA): TGCGCCAGCAGCCGATGGTTGGGAGGACTAGCGGGTCTCAATGAGCAGTTCTTC. This chain joins TRBV4-1 and TRBJ2-1; the match to TRBD2 covers 11 bases. The V and J ends lost 4 bases and 6 bases, in that order; junction bases with no gene match: 14. The CDR3 extends over 18 amino acids. Germline assignment: CDR1 MGHRA and CDR2 YSYEKL.

The CDR3 bases are TGTGCCAGCAGCTTAGAAGGGGACACTGAAGCTTTCTTT. Protein product: CASSLEGDTEAFF. The chain is built from TRBV7-8 and TRBJ1-1, with D tentatively TRBD1 (5 bases). The CDR3 runs to 13 residues. Germline assignment: CDR1 SGHVS and CDR2 FQNEAQ. The V end was cut by 1 base, the J end by 3 bases, with 6 bases between.

The chain uses TRBV7-9 and TRBJ1-2; possible D gene TRBD1, 6 bases. Germline values: CDR1 SEHNR, CDR2 FQNEAQ (reference sequence). V was pared by 6 bases and J by 3 bases, with 14 bases between. The CDR3 runs 14 residues. The CDR3 coding sequence is TGTGCCAGCAGTCGAGATGGGACACACTATGGCTACACCTTC. It is translated as CASSRDGTHYGYTF.

For the CDR3, the DNA is TGTGCCAGTAGTACCTACAGAATACAGGGTGTGGACACTGAAGCTTTCTTT. It codes for CASSTYRIQGVDTEAFF. The gene calls are TRBV19 and TRBJ1-1, with a tentative D call TRBD1 (6 bases). This CDR3 is built from 17 residues. The V and J ends lost 4 bases and 3 bases respectively, with 21 bases between them. Germline V gene sequence: CDR1 LNHDA, CDR2 SQIVND (reference sequence).

This clone has only a few counts. The sample contains more than one DNA sequence encoding this CDR3. The J gene is TRBJ1-1, the V gene TRBV2; possible D gene TRBD1, 5 bases. CDR1 is SNHLY and CDR2 is FYNNEI in the germline V gene. V shed 2 bases and J shed 2 bases, with 6 bases lying between them. CDR3 length equals 13 residues. The CDR3 region has the DNA TGTGCCAGCAGTGAACAGGGAAACACTGAAGCTTTCTTT. As protein: CASSEQGNTEAFF.

This chain joins TRBV5-1 and TRBJ2-5, with TRBD1 matching 9 bases. CDR3 length: 16 amino acids. V dropped 0 bases and J dropped 5; count of bases not matched to a gene: 8. CDR1 is SGHRS, CDR2 YFSETQ, per germline. For the CDR3, the DNA is TGCGCCAGCAGCTTGGCCCCCGGACAGGGGACGGAGACCCAGTACTTC. It translates to CASSLAPGQGTETQYF.

The chain has TRBV9 and TRBJ2-1; 8 bases fit TRBD2. Per the germline V gene, CDR1 is SGDLS and CDR2 is YYNGEE. The CDR3 is 15 residues long. The V and J ends lost 0 bases and 8 bases, in that order; junction bases with no gene match: 7. CDR3 DNA: TGTGCCAGCAGCGTAGCACCAGCGGGGGAATATGAGCAGTTCTTC. It translates to CASSVAPAGEYEQFF.

The genes are TRBV11-3 and TRBJ2-1; TRBD1 is a possible D gene (6 bases). Germline V gene data show CDR1 as SGHNT and CDR2 as YENEEA. Trimming shortened V by 3 bases and J by 9 bases, and 12 bases separated the two germline ends. The CDR3 is 13 residues long. The CDR3 sequence: CASSFSGAGEQFF. CDR3 DNA sequence: TGTGCCAGCAGCTTCTCAGGGGCGGGTGAGCAGTTCTTC.